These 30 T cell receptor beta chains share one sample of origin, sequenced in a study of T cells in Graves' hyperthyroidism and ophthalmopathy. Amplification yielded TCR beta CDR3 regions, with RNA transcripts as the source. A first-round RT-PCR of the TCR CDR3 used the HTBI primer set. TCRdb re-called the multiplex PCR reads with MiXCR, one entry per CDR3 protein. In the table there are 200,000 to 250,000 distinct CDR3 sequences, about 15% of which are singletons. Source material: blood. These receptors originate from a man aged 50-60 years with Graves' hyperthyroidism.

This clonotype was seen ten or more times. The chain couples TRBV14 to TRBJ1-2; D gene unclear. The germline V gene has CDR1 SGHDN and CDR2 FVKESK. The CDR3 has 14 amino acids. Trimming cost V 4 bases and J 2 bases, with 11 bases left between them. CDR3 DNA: TGTGCCAGCAGCCCCTTAGAGAGGAACTATGGCTACACCTTC. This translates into CASSPLERNYGYTF.

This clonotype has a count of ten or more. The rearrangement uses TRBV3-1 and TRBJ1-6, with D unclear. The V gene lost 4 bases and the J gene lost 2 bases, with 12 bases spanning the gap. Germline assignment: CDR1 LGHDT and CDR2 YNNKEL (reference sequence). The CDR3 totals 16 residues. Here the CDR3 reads CASSRSSTAYNSPLHF. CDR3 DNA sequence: TGTGCCAGCAGCCGGAGTAGTACAGCCTATAATTCACCCCTCCACTTT. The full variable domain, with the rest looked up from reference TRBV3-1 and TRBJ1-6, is DTAVSQTPKYLVTQMGNDKSIKCEQNLGHDTMYWYKQDSKKFLKIMFSYNNKELIINETVPNRFSPKSPDKAHLNLHINSLELGDSAVYFCASSRSSTAYNSPLHFGNGTRLTVT.

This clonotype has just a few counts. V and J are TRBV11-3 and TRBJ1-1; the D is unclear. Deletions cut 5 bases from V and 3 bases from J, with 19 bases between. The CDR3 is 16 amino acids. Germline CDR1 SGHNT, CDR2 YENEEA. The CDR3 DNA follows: TGTGCCAGCAGCCGTCAAATGGAGGAGAGCGACACTGAAGCTTTCTTT. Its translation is CASSRQMEESDTEAFF.

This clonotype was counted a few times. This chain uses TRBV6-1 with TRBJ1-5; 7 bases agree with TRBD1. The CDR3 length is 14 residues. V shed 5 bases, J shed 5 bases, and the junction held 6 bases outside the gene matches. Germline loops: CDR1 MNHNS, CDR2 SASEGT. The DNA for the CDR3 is TGTGCCAGCAGTAACCCGACAGGGTATCAGCCCCAGCATTTT. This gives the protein CASSNPTGYQPQHF.

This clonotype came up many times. The CDR3 region is CASSTRRNTEAFF. In DNA form, the CDR3 reads TGTGCCAGCAGTACCAGAAGGAACACTGAAGCTTTCTTT. This sequence joins TRBV28 and TRBJ1-1; D uncertain. There are 13 residues in the CDR3. V lost 5 bases and J lost 1, with 8 bases in between. Germline-derived CDR1 and CDR2 are MDHEN and SYDVKM.

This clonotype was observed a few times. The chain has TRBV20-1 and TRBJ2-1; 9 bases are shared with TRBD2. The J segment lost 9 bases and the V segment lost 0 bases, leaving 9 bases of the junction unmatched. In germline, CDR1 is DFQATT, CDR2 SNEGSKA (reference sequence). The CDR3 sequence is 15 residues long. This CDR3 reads CSARDSGTSSSEQFF. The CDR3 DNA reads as TGCAGTGCTAGAGATTCCGGGACTAGCAGCTCTGAGCAGTTCTTC.

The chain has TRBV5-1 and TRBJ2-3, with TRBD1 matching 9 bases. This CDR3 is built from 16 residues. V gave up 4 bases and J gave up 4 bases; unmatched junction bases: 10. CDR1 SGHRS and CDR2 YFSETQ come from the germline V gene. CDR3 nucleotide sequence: TGCGCCAGCAGCCAGGGGACAGGGTTATTGGCAGATACGCAGTATTTT. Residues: CASSQGTGLLADTQYF.

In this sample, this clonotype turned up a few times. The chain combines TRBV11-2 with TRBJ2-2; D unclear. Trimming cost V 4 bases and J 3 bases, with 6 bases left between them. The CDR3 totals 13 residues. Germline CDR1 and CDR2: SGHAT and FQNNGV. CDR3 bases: TGTGCCAGCAGCTCCGGTTACACCGGGGAGCTGTTTTTT. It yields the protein CASSSGYTGELFF. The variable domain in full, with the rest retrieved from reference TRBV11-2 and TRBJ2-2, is EAGVAQSPRYKIIEKRQSVAFWCNPISGHATLYWYQQILGQGPKLLIQFQNNGVVDDSQLPKDRFSAERLKGVDSTLKIQPAKLEDSAVYLCASSSGYTGELFFGEGSRLTVL.

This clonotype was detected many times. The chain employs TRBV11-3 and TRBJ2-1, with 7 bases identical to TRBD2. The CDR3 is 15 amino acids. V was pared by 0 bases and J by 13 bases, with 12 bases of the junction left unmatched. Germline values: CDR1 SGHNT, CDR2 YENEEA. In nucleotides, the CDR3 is TGTGCCAGCAGCTTAGAAGGTGCTAGCGGAGGTCACCAGTTCTTC. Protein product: CASSLEGASGGHQFF.

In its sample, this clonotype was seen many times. The CDR3 protein is CASSPGQGAPGTDTQYF. The CDR3 DNA reads as TGTGCCAGCAGTCCAGGACAGGGGGCGCCGGGAACAGATACGCAGTATTTT. This chain uses TRBV28 with TRBJ2-3; TRBD1 matches 11 bases. The J segment lost 3 bases and the V segment lost 5 bases, leaving 10 bases of the junction unmatched. There are 17 residues in the CDR3. Germline CDR1 reads MDHEN; CDR2 reads SYDVKM.

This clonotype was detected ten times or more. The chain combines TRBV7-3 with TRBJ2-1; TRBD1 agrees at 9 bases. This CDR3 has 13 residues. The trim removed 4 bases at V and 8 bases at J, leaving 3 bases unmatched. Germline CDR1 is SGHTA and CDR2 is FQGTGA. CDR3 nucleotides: TGTGCCAGCAGCTACAGACAGGGGGATGAGCAGTTCTTC. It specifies CASSYRQGDEQFF.

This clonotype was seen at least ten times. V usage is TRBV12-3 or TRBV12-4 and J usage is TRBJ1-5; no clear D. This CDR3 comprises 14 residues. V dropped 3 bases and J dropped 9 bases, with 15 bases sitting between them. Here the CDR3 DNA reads TGTGCCAGCAGTTTGAGGTCAGTCCGGTCGCCCCAGCATTTT. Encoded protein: CASSLRSVRSPQHF.

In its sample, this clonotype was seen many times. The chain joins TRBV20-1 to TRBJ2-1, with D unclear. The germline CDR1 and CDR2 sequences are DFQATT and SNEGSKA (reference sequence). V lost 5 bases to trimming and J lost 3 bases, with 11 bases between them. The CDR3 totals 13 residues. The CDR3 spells CSAPGLHYNEQFF. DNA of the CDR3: TGCAGTGCTCCCGGGCTCCACTACAATGAGCAGTTCTTC.

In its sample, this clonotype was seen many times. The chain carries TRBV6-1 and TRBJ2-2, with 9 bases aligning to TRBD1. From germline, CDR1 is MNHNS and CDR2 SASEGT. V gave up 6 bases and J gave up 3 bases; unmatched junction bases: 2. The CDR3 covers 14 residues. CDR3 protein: CASRRTGDTGELFF. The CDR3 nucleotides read TGTGCCAGCAGAAGGACAGGGGACACCGGGGAGCTGTTTTTT.

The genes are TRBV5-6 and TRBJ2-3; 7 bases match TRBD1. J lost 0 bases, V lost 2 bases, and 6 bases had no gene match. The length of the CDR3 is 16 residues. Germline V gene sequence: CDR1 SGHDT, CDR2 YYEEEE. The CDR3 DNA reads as TGTGCCAGCAGCTTTGATGCAGGGGGAAGCACAGATACGCAGTATTTT. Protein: CASSFDAGGSTDTQYF. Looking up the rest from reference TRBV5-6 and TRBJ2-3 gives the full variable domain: DAGVTQSPTHLIKTRGQQVTLRCSPKSGHDTVSWYQQALGQGPQFIFQYYEEEERQRGNFPDRFSGHQFPNYSSELNVNALLLGDSALYLCASSFDAGGSTDTQYFGPGTRLTVL.

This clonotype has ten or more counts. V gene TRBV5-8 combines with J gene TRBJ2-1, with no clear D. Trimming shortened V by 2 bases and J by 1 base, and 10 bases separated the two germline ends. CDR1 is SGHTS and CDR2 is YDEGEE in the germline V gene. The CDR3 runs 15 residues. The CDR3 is CASSFPVGSYNEQFF. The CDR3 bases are TGTGCCAGCAGCTTCCCGGTAGGGTCCTACAATGAGCAGTTCTTC.

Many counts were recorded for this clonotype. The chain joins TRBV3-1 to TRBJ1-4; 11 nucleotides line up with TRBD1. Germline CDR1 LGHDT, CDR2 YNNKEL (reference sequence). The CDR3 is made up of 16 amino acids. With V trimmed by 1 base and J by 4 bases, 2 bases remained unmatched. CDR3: CASSQVGTGGNEKLFF. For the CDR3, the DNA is TGTGCCAGCAGCCAAGTCGGGACAGGGGGTAATGAAAAACTGTTTTTT.

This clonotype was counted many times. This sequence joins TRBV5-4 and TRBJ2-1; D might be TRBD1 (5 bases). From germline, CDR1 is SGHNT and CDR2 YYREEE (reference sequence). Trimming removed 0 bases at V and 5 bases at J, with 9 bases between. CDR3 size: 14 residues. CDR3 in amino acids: CASSLGTTNNEQFF. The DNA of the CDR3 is TGTGCCAGCAGCTTGGGGACAACTAACAATGAGCAGTTCTTC.

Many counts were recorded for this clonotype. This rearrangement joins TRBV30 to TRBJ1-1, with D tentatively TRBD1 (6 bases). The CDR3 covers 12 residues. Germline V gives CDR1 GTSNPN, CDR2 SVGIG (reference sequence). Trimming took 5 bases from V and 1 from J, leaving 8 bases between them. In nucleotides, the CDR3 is TGTGCCTGGGGGGGGCGGAACACTGAAGCTTTCTTT. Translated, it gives CAWGGRNTEAFF.

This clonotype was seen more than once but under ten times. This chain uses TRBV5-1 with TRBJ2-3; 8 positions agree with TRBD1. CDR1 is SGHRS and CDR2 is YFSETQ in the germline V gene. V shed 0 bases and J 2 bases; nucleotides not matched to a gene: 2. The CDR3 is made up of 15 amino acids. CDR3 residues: CASSLGQGFTDTQYF. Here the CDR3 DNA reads TGCGCCAGCAGCTTGGGACAGGGGTTCACAGATACGCAGTATTTT.

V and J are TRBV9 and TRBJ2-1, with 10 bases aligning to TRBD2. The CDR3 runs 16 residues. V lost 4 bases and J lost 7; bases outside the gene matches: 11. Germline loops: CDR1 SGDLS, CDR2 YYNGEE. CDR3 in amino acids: CASSFLPSGRVNEQFF. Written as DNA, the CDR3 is TGTGCCAGCAGCTTTCTGCCTAGCGGGAGAGTGAATGAGCAGTTCTTC.

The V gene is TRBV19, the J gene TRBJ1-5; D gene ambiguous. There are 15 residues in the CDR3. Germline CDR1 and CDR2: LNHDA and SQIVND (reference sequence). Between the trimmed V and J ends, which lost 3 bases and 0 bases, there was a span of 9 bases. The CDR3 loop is CASSMKLYSNQPQHF. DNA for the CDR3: TGTGCCAGTAGTATGAAACTATATAGCAATCAGCCCCAGCATTTT.

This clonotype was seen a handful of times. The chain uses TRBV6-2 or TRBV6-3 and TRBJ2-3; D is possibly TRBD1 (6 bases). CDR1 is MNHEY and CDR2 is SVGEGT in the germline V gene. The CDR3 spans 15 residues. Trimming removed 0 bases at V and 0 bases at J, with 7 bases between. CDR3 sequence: CASSYSTGSTDTQYF. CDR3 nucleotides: TGTGCCAGCAGTTACTCGACAGGTAGCACAGATACGCAGTATTTT.

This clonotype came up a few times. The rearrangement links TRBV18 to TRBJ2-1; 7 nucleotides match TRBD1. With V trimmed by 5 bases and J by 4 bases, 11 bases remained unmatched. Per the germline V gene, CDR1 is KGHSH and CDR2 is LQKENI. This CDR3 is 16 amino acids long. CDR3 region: CASSGLGTDYYNEQFF. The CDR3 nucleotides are TGTGCCAGCTCAGGCCTCGGGACAGACTATTACAATGAGCAGTTCTTC.

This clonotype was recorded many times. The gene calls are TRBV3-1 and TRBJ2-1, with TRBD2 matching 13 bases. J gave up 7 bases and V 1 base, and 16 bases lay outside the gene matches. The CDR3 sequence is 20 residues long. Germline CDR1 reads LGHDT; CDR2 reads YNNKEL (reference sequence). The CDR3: CASSQGITSGRASRGNEQFF. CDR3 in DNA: TGTGCCAGCAGCCAAGGAATAACTAGCGGGAGGGCCAGTCGTGGGAATGAGCAGTTCTTC.

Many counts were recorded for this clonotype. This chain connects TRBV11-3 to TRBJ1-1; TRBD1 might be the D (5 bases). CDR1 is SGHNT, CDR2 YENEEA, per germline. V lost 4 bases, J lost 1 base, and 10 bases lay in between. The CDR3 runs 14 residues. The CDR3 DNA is TGTGCCAGCAGCTCGGGACTTACGAACACTGAAGCTTTCTTT. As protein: CASSSGLTNTEAFF.

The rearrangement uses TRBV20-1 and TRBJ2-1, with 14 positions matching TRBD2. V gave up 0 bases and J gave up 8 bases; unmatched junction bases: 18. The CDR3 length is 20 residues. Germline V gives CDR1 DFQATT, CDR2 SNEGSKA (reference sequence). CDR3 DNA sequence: TGCAGTGCTAGAGACCTCTTCCTGGGACTAGCGGGGGCCACGGGTGATGAGCAGTTCTTC. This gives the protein CSARDLFLGLAGATGDEQFF.

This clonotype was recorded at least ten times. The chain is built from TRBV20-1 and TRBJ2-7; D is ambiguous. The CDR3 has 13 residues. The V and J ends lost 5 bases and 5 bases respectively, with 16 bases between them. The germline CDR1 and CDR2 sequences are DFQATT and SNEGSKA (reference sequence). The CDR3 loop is CSAYTINFDEQYF. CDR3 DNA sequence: TGCAGTGCTTACACGATAAACTTCGACGAGCAGTACTTC.

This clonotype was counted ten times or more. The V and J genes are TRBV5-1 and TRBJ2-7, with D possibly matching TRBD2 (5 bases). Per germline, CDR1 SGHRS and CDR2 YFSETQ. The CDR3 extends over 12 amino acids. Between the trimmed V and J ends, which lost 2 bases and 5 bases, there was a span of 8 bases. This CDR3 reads CASSFLGNEQYF. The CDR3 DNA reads TGCGCCAGCAGCTTTCTCGGGAACGAGCAGTACTTC.

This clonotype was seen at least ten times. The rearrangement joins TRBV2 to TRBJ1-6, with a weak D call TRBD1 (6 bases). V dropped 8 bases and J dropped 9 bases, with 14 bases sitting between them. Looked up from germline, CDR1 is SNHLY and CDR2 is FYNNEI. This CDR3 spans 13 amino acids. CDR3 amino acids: CASGGGARSPLHF. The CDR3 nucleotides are TGTGCCAGCGGTGGGGGGGCTCGTTCACCCCTCCACTTT.